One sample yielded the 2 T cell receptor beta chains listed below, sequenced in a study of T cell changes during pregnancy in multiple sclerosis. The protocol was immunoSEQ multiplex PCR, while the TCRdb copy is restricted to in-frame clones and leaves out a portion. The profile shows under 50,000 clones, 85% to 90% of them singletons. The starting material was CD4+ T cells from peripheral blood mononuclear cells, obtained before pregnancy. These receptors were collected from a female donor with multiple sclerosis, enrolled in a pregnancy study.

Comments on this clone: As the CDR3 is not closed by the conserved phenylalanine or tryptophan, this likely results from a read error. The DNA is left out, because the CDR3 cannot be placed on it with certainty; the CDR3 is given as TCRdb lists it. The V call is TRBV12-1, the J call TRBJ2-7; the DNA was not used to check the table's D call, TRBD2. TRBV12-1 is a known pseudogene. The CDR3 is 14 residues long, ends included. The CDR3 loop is CASSIPPGLAGAGD.

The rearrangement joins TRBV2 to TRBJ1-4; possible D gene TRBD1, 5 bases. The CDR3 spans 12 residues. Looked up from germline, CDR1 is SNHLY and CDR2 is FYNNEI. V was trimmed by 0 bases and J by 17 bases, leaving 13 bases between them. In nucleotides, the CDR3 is TGTGCCAGCAGTGAAGCTGGGCGGACACCTTTTTTT. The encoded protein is CASSEAGRTPFF.